A selection of T cell receptor beta chains follows, all from one sample in a study of molecular identifiers for immune sequencing clone quantification. TCRdb re-called the PCR reads with MiXCR, one entry per CDR3 protein. Of around 470,000 distinct CDR3 sequences detected, 25% appear once; the ten largest clones hold under 0.85%. The sample was naive CD8+ T cells from blood, with Jurkat cell RNA spiked in. The receptor set was obtained from a human donor in good health. Some libraries in this study had Jurkat cell RNA spiked in. Each CDR3 is given with its conserved first and last residue. The order of the fields is D gene, J gene, V gene, clone size, CDR3 DNA, CDR3 protein. The D gene is left open where the match is weak. Where a row states a size, it is once, few, many or the class of an expanded clone; other rows omit it.

d_call: NA
j_call: TRBJ1-5
v_call: TRBV11-2
clone_size: NA
cdr3_nt: TGTGCCAGCAGCTCGTCGGTTGCTCAGCCCCAGCATTTT
cdr3_aa: CASSSSVAQPQHF

d_call: NA
j_call: TRBJ1-5
v_call: TRBV6-2/TRBV6-3
clone_size: NA
cdr3_nt: TGTGCCAGCAGTTACCCTCACAGGAATTATAGCAATCAGCCCCAGCATTTT
cdr3_aa: CASSYPHRNYSNQPQHF

d_call: NA
j_call: TRBJ2-7
v_call: TRBV24-1
clone_size: NA
cdr3_nt: TGTGCCACCAGTGATTCGGACGAGCAGTACTTC
cdr3_aa: CATSDSDEQYF

d_call: NA
j_call: TRBJ2-3
v_call: TRBV29-1
clone_size: many
cdr3_nt: TGCAGCGTTGTAGGGGGGGACGAGCAAGTAACAGATACGCAGTATTTT
cdr3_aa: CSVVGGDEQVTDTQYF

d_call: TRBD1
j_call: TRBJ1-5
v_call: TRBV27
clone_size: NA
cdr3_nt: TGTGCCAGCAGTTTGACAGGGGCAAATCAGCCCCAGCATTTT
cdr3_aa: CASSLTGANQPQHF

d_call: NA
j_call: TRBJ1-1
v_call: TRBV2
clone_size: few
cdr3_nt: TGTGCCAGCAGTGAATATGGCCAGGGTTTCGCTGAAGCTTTCTTT
cdr3_aa: CASSEYGQGFAEAFF

d_call: NA
j_call: TRBJ2-7
v_call: TRBV29-1
clone_size: many
cdr3_nt: TGCAGCGTTGTCCGAGACTACGAGCAGTACTTC
cdr3_aa: CSVVRDYEQYF

d_call: TRBD2
j_call: TRBJ2-7
v_call: TRBV3-1
clone_size: NA
cdr3_nt: TGTGCCAGCAGCCCCGCGACTAGCGGGGGGTCCTACGAGCAGTACTTC
cdr3_aa: CASSPATSGGSYEQYF

d_call: NA
j_call: TRBJ1-6
v_call: TRBV19
clone_size: NA
cdr3_nt: TGTGCCAGTAGTCCCCGACAGAGGTATAATTCACCCCTCCACTTT
cdr3_aa: CASSPRQRYNSPLHF

d_call: NA
j_call: TRBJ2-1
v_call: TRBV29-1
clone_size: many
cdr3_nt: TGCAGCGTTTACCGGGCCGATAACCTGGGGGAGCAGTTCTTC
cdr3_aa: CSVYRADNLGEQFF

d_call: NA
j_call: TRBJ1-1
v_call: TRBV20-1
clone_size: few
cdr3_nt: TGCAGTGCTAGAGTCCTCGCAGGGAGGGGGACGGACACTGAAGCTTTCTTT
cdr3_aa: CSARVLAGRGTDTEAFF

d_call: NA
j_call: TRBJ2-7
v_call: TRBV1
clone_size: NA
cdr3_nt: TGCACCAGCGGCCAACGGGGCCCTAACGAGCAGTACTTC
cdr3_aa: CTSGQRGPNEQYF

d_call: NA
j_call: TRBJ1-1
v_call: TRBV6-5
clone_size: many
cdr3_nt: TGTGCCAGCAGTCAGGAGGGTGCCACTGAAGCTTTCTTT
cdr3_aa: CASSQEGATEAFF

d_call: TRBD1
j_call: TRBJ1-2
v_call: TRBV3-1
clone_size: few
cdr3_nt: TGTGCCAGCAGCCCAAATCCCGGGACAGGGTACACTAACTATGGCTACACCTTC
cdr3_aa: CASSPNPGTGYTNYGYTF

d_call: TRBD2
j_call: TRBJ2-7
v_call: TRBV29-1
clone_size: few
cdr3_nt: TGCAGCGTTGAATTGGGGGGGGTTAGGGCCTACGAGCAGTACTTC
cdr3_aa: CSVELGGVRAYEQYF

d_call: TRBD1
j_call: TRBJ1-2
v_call: TRBV3-1
clone_size: NA
cdr3_nt: TGTGCCAGCAGCCAAGATCGAGGGGGCGTAGGGTATGGCTACACCTTC
cdr3_aa: CASSQDRGGVGYGYTF

d_call: NA
j_call: TRBJ2-7
v_call: TRBV19
clone_size: few
cdr3_nt: TGTGCCAGTAGTGAAGCAGGGCCCGCCGAGCAGTACTTC
cdr3_aa: CASSEAGPAEQYF

d_call: NA
j_call: TRBJ1-3
v_call: TRBV7-8
clone_size: NA
cdr3_nt: TGTGCCAGCAGCTTAGATATTGGGGGCCTCCCCGGGACCACATATTTT
cdr3_aa: CASSLDIGGLPGTTYF

d_call: TRBD2
j_call: TRBJ2-1
v_call: TRBV6-2/TRBV6-3
clone_size: NA
cdr3_nt: TGTGCCAGCAGTTACGCGGGAGGGACGGGGAATGAGCAGTTCTTC
cdr3_aa: CASSYAGGTGNEQFF

d_call: TRBD1
j_call: TRBJ2-3
v_call: TRBV5-5
clone_size: many
cdr3_nt: TGTGCCAGCAACCACAAAGGACAGGGGGCAGGAGATACGCAGTATTTT
cdr3_aa: CASNHKGQGAGDTQYF

d_call: TRBD2
j_call: TRBJ2-7
v_call: TRBV29-1
clone_size: many
cdr3_nt: TGCAGCGTTGCGCTAGCGGGAGCCTACGAGCAGTACTTC
cdr3_aa: CSVALAGAYEQYF

d_call: NA
j_call: TRBJ2-7
v_call: TRBV5-1
clone_size: many
cdr3_nt: TGCGCCAGCGCACTCGGAGCAACCTACGAGCAGTACTTC
cdr3_aa: CASALGATYEQYF

d_call: TRBD1
j_call: TRBJ2-7
v_call: TRBV7-6
clone_size: few
cdr3_nt: TGTGCCAGCAGCTCCAACCGACAGGGCCACTACGAGCAGTACTTC
cdr3_aa: CASSSNRQGHYEQYF

d_call: NA
j_call: TRBJ2-6
v_call: TRBV28
clone_size: few
cdr3_nt: TGTGCCAGCAGTGACCCCTGGGGGGAGTCTGGGGCCAACGTCCTGACTTTC
cdr3_aa: CASSDPWGESGANVLTF

d_call: NA
j_call: TRBJ2-7
v_call: TRBV5-4
clone_size: NA
cdr3_nt: TGTGCCAGCAGCTCCCTATGGGGAGCTTACGAGCAGTACTTC
cdr3_aa: CASSSLWGAYEQYF

d_call: TRBD1
j_call: TRBJ1-6
v_call: TRBV27
clone_size: NA
cdr3_nt: TGTGCCAGCAGTTCCCGGACAGGGGGAAATTCACCCCTCCACTTT
cdr3_aa: CASSSRTGGNSPLHF

d_call: NA
j_call: TRBJ2-7
v_call: TRBV27
clone_size: many
cdr3_nt: TGTGCCAGCAGTTTATGGGGGAGCTCCTACGAGCAGTACTTC
cdr3_aa: CASSLWGSSYEQYF

d_call: NA
j_call: TRBJ2-2
v_call: TRBV14
clone_size: many
cdr3_nt: TGTGCCAGCAGCCAAGCGCAGGGGATGAACACCGGGGAGCTGTTTTTT
cdr3_aa: CASSQAQGMNTGELFF

d_call: TRBD2
j_call: TRBJ2-5
v_call: TRBV6-1
clone_size: NA
cdr3_nt: TGTGCCAGCAGTGATCCAGCGGGAGAGGAGACCCAGTACTTC
cdr3_aa: CASSDPAGEETQYF

d_call: TRBD1
j_call: TRBJ1-6
v_call: TRBV27
clone_size: few
cdr3_nt: TGTGCCAGCAGTTCCATAGACAGGGGGAGAGGCTCACCCCTCCACTTT
cdr3_aa: CASSSIDRGRGSPLHF

d_call: NA
j_call: TRBJ2-7
v_call: TRBV12-3/TRBV12-4
clone_size: many
cdr3_nt: TGTGCCAGCAGTTCCCGGGGGAGCTCCTACGAGCAGTACTTC
cdr3_aa: CASSSRGSSYEQYF

d_call: NA
j_call: TRBJ1-5
v_call: TRBV15
clone_size: many
cdr3_nt: TGTGCCACCAGCAGAGATCGGGGGGCTAGGCAGCCCCAGCATTTT
cdr3_aa: CATSRDRGARQPQHF

d_call: TRBD2
j_call: TRBJ2-7
v_call: TRBV20-1
clone_size: few
cdr3_nt: TGCAGTGCTAGAGACAACTTAGCGGGGGCGTCCTACGAGCAGTACTTC
cdr3_aa: CSARDNLAGASYEQYF

d_call: NA
j_call: TRBJ1-1
v_call: TRBV28
clone_size: few
cdr3_nt: TGTGCCAGCAGTTTTGGGACCGGGGCTGAAGCTTTCTTT
cdr3_aa: CASSFGTGAEAFF

d_call: TRBD1
j_call: TRBJ2-2
v_call: TRBV7-9
clone_size: many
cdr3_nt: TGTGCCAGCAGCTCCTGGACAGGGGGCCACACCGGGGAGCTGTTTTTT
cdr3_aa: CASSSWTGGHTGELFF

d_call: NA
j_call: TRBJ2-5
v_call: TRBV10-2
clone_size: NA
cdr3_nt: TGCGCCACCTCCGAGTACCAAGAGCCCCCGTACTTC
cdr3_aa: CATSEYQEPPYF

d_call: NA
j_call: TRBJ2-3
v_call: TRBV4-1
clone_size: few
cdr3_nt: TGCGCCAGCAGCCAAGATTCCCCTTTCAGCACAGATACGCAGTATTTT
cdr3_aa: CASSQDSPFSTDTQYF

d_call: NA
j_call: TRBJ2-7
v_call: TRBV3-1
clone_size: many
cdr3_nt: TGTGCCAGCAGCCATGGGACGGCTTCCTACGAGCAGTACTTC
cdr3_aa: CASSHGTASYEQYF

d_call: NA
j_call: TRBJ1-1
v_call: TRBV20-1
clone_size: NA
cdr3_nt: TGCAGTGCTCCAAACAAACCGGGGACTGAAGCTTTCTTT
cdr3_aa: CSAPNKPGTEAFF

d_call: NA
j_call: TRBJ1-6
v_call: TRBV4-3
clone_size: many
cdr3_nt: TGCGCCAGCAGCCATGGAGACAGTCTTTCACCCCTCCACTTT
cdr3_aa: CASSHGDSLSPLHF

d_call: NA
j_call: TRBJ2-7
v_call: TRBV5-1
clone_size: few
cdr3_nt: TGCGCCAGCAGCTTGGGCCAGGGAATGACTGCCTACGAGCAGTACTTC
cdr3_aa: CASSLGQGMTAYEQYF

d_call: NA
j_call: TRBJ2-6
v_call: TRBV4-3
clone_size: few
cdr3_nt: TGCGCCAGCAGCCAAGATCGAATCAACTCTGGGGCCAACGTCCTGACTTTC
cdr3_aa: CASSQDRINSGANVLTF

d_call: TRBD1
j_call: TRBJ1-1
v_call: TRBV30
clone_size: few
cdr3_nt: TGTGCCTGGAGTGGAGGACAGGGGGTACTGAACACTGAAGCTTTCTTT
cdr3_aa: CAWSGGQGVLNTEAFF

d_call: TRBD1
j_call: TRBJ2-1
v_call: TRBV29-1
clone_size: few
cdr3_nt: TGCAGCGTTGAACCCGGGACAGGCTACAATGAGCAGTTCTTC
cdr3_aa: CSVEPGTGYNEQFF

d_call: NA
j_call: TRBJ1-4
v_call: TRBV7-9
clone_size: few
cdr3_nt: TGTGCCATCCCGGACACAACTAATGAAAAACTGTTTTTT
cdr3_aa: CAIPDTTNEKLFF

d_call: TRBD2
j_call: TRBJ2-1
v_call: TRBV11-2
clone_size: few
cdr3_nt: TGTGCCAGCAGCTTAGATGGACTAGCGGGGGGGCCATGGCTAGAGCAGTTCTTC
cdr3_aa: CASSLDGLAGGPWLEQFF

d_call: NA
j_call: TRBJ1-1
v_call: TRBV7-9
clone_size: many
cdr3_nt: TGTGCCAGCAGCTTAGCGAGCACGAACACTGAAGCTTTCTTT
cdr3_aa: CASSLASTNTEAFF

d_call: NA
j_call: TRBJ2-7
v_call: TRBV27
clone_size: NA
cdr3_nt: TGTGCCAGCAGTTTAGGACCAGACTACGAGCAGTACTTC
cdr3_aa: CASSLGPDYEQYF